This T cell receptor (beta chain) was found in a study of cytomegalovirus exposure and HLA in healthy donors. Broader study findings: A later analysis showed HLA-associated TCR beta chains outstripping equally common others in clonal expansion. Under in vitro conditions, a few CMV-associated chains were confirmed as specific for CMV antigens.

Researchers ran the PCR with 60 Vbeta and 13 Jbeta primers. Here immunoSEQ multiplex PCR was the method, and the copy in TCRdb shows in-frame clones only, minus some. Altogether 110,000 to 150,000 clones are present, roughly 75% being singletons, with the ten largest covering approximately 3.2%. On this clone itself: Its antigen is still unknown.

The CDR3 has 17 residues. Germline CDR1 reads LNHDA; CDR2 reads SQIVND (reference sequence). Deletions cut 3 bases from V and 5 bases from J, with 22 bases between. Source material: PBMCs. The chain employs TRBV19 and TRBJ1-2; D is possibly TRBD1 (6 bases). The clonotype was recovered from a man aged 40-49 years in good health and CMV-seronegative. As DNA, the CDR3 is TGTGCCAGTAGTATCCCCCGTCAAACACAGGGAGAATATGGCTACACCTTC. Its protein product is CASSIPRQTQGEYGYTF. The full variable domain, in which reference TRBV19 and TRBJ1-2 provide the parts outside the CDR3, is DGGITQSPKYLFRKEGQNVTLSCEQNLNHDAMYWYRQDPGQGLRLIYYSQIVNDFQKGDIAEGYSVSREKKESFPLTVTSAQKNPTAFYLCASSIPRQTQGEYGYTFGSGTRLTVV.